The 14 T cell receptor beta chains given below trace back to one sample, sequenced in a study of response to subunit inactivated influenza vaccine (dated by TCRdb to 2016 to 2019). The library was built by means of RT-PCR. The sample was run on an Illumina HiSeq 2500. TCRdb's own reprocessing of the public reads used fastp at Q25 and MiXCR and kept productive beta chains. When rows share a CDR3 protein, they turn into one entry using the most common DNA and genes. This sample is represented by more than 150,000 distinct CDR3 sequences; about a tenth of them were singletons. The biggest ten clones account for roughly 10% of the sample. Sequencing used non-naive T cells sorted from PBMCs, obtained on the day of vaccination. The intended sense of this specimen's cell subset or site label: memory T cell fraction. These receptors were taken from a man aged 50 or older who received an inactivated influenza vaccine. Donor details come from another sample of the same person, matched by shared clones.

The gene calls are TRBV5-1 and TRBJ2-1, with TRBD1 matching over 10 bases. CDR3 size: 14 residues. Germline loops: CDR1 SGHRS, CDR2 YFSETQ. The trim removed 3 bases at V and 10 bases at J, leaving 7 bases unmatched. The CDR3 DNA reads TGCGCCAGCAGCTGGGTCGGACAGGGGGACGAGCAGTTCTTC. It is translated as CASSWVGQGDEQFF.

This clonotype showed up many times. The J gene is TRBJ2-7, the V gene TRBV20-1, with a possible D match to TRBD1 (6 bases). Germline-derived CDR1 and CDR2 are DFQATT and SNEGSKA (reference sequence). V lost 6 bases to trimming and J lost 7 bases, with 22 bases between them. The CDR3 length is 14 residues. Here the CDR3 DNA reads TGCAGTGCAACCCCCCCGGGACATTCCGAAGAGCAGTACTTC. Protein product: CSATPPGHSEEQYF.

This chain links TRBV7-2 with TRBJ1-5; D remains ambiguous. The V end was cut by 3 bases, the J end by 9 bases, with 15 bases between. CDR1 and CDR2 (germline): SGHTA, FQGNSA. CDR3 length: 14 residues. The CDR3: CASSFAANQRPQHF. In nucleotides, the CDR3 is TGTGCCAGCAGCTTTGCGGCTAATCAACGGCCCCAGCATTTT.

This clonotype was observed at least ten times. The CDR3 sequence: CASSRDRLAFF. The CDR3 nucleotides read TGTGCCAGCAGCAGGGACAGGTTGGCTTTCTTT. This chain links TRBV28 with TRBJ1-1, with 8 bases lining up with TRBD1. Unmatched junction bases numbered 5, after V lost 6 bases and J lost 11 bases. The V gene's germline CDR1 is MDHEN and CDR2 SYDVKM. This CDR3 has 11 amino acids.

This clonotype appeared a few times. The chain couples TRBV4-3 to TRBJ2-2, with a possible D match to TRBD1 (6 bases). The V and J ends lost 0 bases and 3 bases respectively, with 17 bases between them. Germline assignment: CDR1 LGHNA and CDR2 YSLEER. CDR3 length: 18 residues. CDR3 sequence: CASSQEQGNRPYTGELFF. CDR3 in DNA: TGCGCCAGCAGCCAAGAACAGGGCAATCGACCTTACACCGGGGAGCTGTTTTTT.

This chain uses TRBV4-2 with TRBJ2-5, with a weak D call TRBD1 (6 bases). Germline V gene sequence: CDR1 LGHNA, CDR2 YNFKEQ. CDR3 length: 14 amino acids. Trimming took off 1 base at V and 5 bases at J, with 11 bases between the two ends. The CDR3 spells CASSQGQGLETQYF. The CDR3, as DNA: TGTGCCAGCAGCCAAGGGCAGGGGTTGGAGACCCAGTACTTC.

This clonotype has more than one count but fewer than ten. V and J are TRBV6-5 and TRBJ2-5, with 9 bases identical to TRBD1. V lost 0 bases, J lost 2 bases, and 7 bases stayed unmatched. From germline, CDR1 is MNHEY and CDR2 SVGAGI. This CDR3 contains 17 residues. The CDR3 nucleotides read TGTGCCAGCAGTTACTCATCTTTGGGACAGGGACAAGAGACCCAGTACTTC. This encodes CASSYSSLGQGQETQYF.

This clonotype was recorded a few times. This chain links TRBV27 with TRBJ1-5; unclear D gene. Germline V gene lookup returns CDR1 MNHEY and CDR2 SMNVEV (reference sequence). Trimming pared 5 bases from V and 1 base from J, leaving 15 bases between. There are 16 residues in the CDR3. The CDR3 is CASSLRPSPSNQPQHF. CDR3 sequence (DNA): TGTGCCAGCAGTCTAAGGCCAAGCCCCAGCAATCAGCCCCAGCATTTT.

This clonotype was detected many times. The chain employs TRBV3-1 and TRBJ2-7; D uncertain. This CDR3 comprises 16 residues. The germline V and J ends were trimmed by 1 base and 0 bases, with 13 bases remaining between them. The germline gives CDR1 LGHDT, CDR2 YNNKEL (reference sequence). Written as DNA, the CDR3 is TGTGCCAGCAGCCAAGGTGTGGCATTGAGCTCCTACGAGCAGTACTTC. Encoded protein: CASSQGVALSSYEQYF.

In this sample, this clonotype turned up a few times. The chain joins TRBV28 to TRBJ2-7; TRBD1 matches 12 bases. With 5 bases clipped from V and 4 bases from J, the junction kept 12 bases outside the gene matches. CDR3 length equals 17 residues. The germline CDR1 and CDR2 sequences are MDHEN and SYDVKM. DNA of the CDR3: TGTGCCAGCAGTACGCTCGGGACAGGGGGCAGGAGGTACGAGCAGTACTTC. As protein: CASSTLGTGGRRYEQYF.

This clonotype occurred many times. The chain uses TRBV5-5 and TRBJ1-3; no clear D. The germline V gene has CDR1 SGHKS and CDR2 YYEKEE (reference sequence). The CDR3 covers 13 residues. V lost 5 bases and J lost 2, with 8 bases in between. The CDR3 nucleotides read TGTGCCAGCAGGGCCCCCCCTGGAAACACCATATATTTT. Translated: CASRAPPGNTIYF. Full variable domain (outside the CDR3, taken from reference TRBV5-5 and TRBJ1-3): DAGVTQSPTHLIKTRGQQVTLRCSPISGHKSVSWYQQVLGQGPQFIFQYYEKEERGRGNFPDRFSARQFPNYSSELNVNALLLGDSALYLCASRAPPGNTIYFGEGSWLTVV.

V gene TRBV6-2 or TRBV6-3 combines with J gene TRBJ2-2; D possibly corresponds to TRBD1 (6 bases). Trimming cost V 8 bases and J 2 bases, with 15 bases left between them. CDR3 length: 15 amino acids. The germline V gene has CDR1 MNHEY and CDR2 SVGEGT. CDR3 in DNA: TGTGCCAGCCGGGTGATGACAGGCAACACCGGGGAGCTGTTTTTT. It translates to CASRVMTGNTGELFF.

This clonotype was seen a few times. The chain recombines TRBV20-1 with TRBJ2-7, with 12 bases that match TRBD2. There are 15 residues in the CDR3. Per germline, CDR1 DFQATT and CDR2 SNEGSKA (reference sequence). J lost 5 bases, V lost 1 base, and 6 bases had no gene match. CDR3 sequence: CSARVALAGGNEQYF. CDR3 in DNA: TGCAGTGCTAGAGTGGCGCTAGCGGGAGGGAACGAGCAGTACTTC.

The table lists this clonotype with many counts. This chain links TRBV30 with TRBJ2-5; D not resolved. Germline V CDR1 and CDR2: GTSNPN, SVGIG (reference sequence). The CDR3 length is 15 residues. Trimming left V 5 bases short and J 8 bases short, with 24 bases between. The CDR3 reads CAWSPNLAVGGTQYF. Here the CDR3 DNA reads TGTGCCTGGTCCCCGAACCTGGCGGTCGGCGGTACCCAGTACTTC.